A single T cell receptor (beta chain) is shown here with its context. How the authors handled the data: Estimation of nucleated cell counts relied on the amplification of reference gene primers. Produced via immunoSEQ multiplex PCR; TCRdb's table is partial and in-frame only. The V and J calls and the clone size are those of that table, but D and trimming were determined from the DNA. The table has 150,000 to 200,000 clones, about 81% seen once. Per the germline V gene, CDR1 is MNHEY and CDR2 is SVGAGI. The CDR3 is 15 residues long. Trimming took 4 bases from V and 4 from J; bases not matched to a gene: 9. The data stem from a study of blood T cell repertoires in COVID-19. Turning to the study itself: The samples span acute and convalescent COVID-19 from the United States, Italy and Spain.

The sample comprised peripheral blood. The TCR was taken from a human donor in a cohort sampled during active COVID-19. The chain couples TRBV6-5 to TRBJ1-1; 7 bases are a match to TRBD1. CDR3 in DNA: TGTGCCAGCAGTTCCCGGACAGGCTCGAGCACTGAAGCTTTCTTT. Protein: CASSSRTGSSTEAFF.